These T cell receptor beta chains were read from a single sample in a study of T-cell reconstitution after alpha-beta-depleted transplantation in children. A single record per CDR3 protein comes from TCRdb applying MiXCR to the PCR reads. The sample records 500,000 to 600,000 distinct CDR3 sequences, 32% being singletons. This specimen consisted of PBMCs from the stem cell graft donor, obtained from the stem cell graft. These receptors were taken from a human donor who donated a stem cell graft to a child with aplastic anemia. Each CDR3 is given with its conserved first and last residue. D genes are given only for firm matches. Clone size is given for some rows only: seen once, a few or many times, or a class if the clone is expanded.

V gene	clone size	D gene	J gene	CDR3 DNA	CDR3 protein
TRBV30	-	-	TRBJ1-1	TGTGCCTGGAGTCTTCAGGGACCGACTGAAGCTTTCTTT	CAWSLQGPTEAFF
TRBV7-3	-	-	TRBJ2-1	TGTGCCAGCAGCTCCGACCCGGCCGGTGAGCAGTTCTTC	CASSSDPAGEQFF
TRBV4-3	-	-	TRBJ2-1	TGCGCCAGCAGCCAAGATCTTTGGAATAGACCCTCCTACAATGAGCAGTTCTTC	CASSQDLWNRPSYNEQFF
TRBV10-3	few	TRBD1	TRBJ2-3	TGTGCCATCAGTGCCGACAGGGTGAGAACAGATACGCAGTATTTT	CAISADRVRTDTQYF
TRBV4-3	-	-	TRBJ2-1	TGCGCCAGCAGCCAAACTCAAGGGGGAAGGGATGAGCAGTTCTTC	CASSQTQGGRDEQFF
TRBV6-2/TRBV6-3	few	-	TRBJ2-7	TGTGCCAGCAGTTACCCTAGCAGGGACCGTACTTCTTACGAGCAGTACTTC	CASSYPSRDRTSYEQYF
TRBV20-1	-	-	TRBJ1-1	TGCAGTGCTAGAGATGTCAGGGGCGCCACTGAAGCTTTCTTT	CSARDVRGATEAFF
TRBV2	few	-	TRBJ2-1	TGTGCCAGCAGTGATGTCAGGTCCAACAATGAGCAGTTCTTC	CASSDVRSNNEQFF
TRBV12-3/TRBV12-4	few	TRBD1	TRBJ2-5	TGTGCCAGCAGCGGGCGGACAGGGGAGGAGACCCAGTACTTC	CASSGRTGEETQYF
TRBV5-1	few	TRBD2	TRBJ2-2	TGCGCCAGCAGCTTGGCTCTAGCGGGAGGGCCGAGCGGGGAGCTGTTTTTT	CASSLALAGGPSGELFF
TRBV7-2	few	TRBD1	TRBJ1-5	TGTGCCAGCAGCTCCAGGGGGGGTAATCAGCCCCAGCATTTT	CASSSRGGNQPQHF
TRBV20-1	-	TRBD1	TRBJ1-5	TGCAGTGCTGTGACAGGGGGCCCGGGGCAGCCCCAGCATTTT	CSAVTGGPGQPQHF
TRBV18	-	-	TRBJ1-5	TGTGCCAGCTCACCCTCAGGGGAGGGCCTCAATCAGCCCCAGCATTTT	CASSPSGEGLNQPQHF
TRBV20-1	-	-	TRBJ2-3	TGCAGTGCTAGGGCCGTGGACTCCCCTTCTGTAGATACGCAGTATTTT	CSARAVDSPSVDTQYF
TRBV27	-	-	TRBJ2-7	TGTGCCAGCAGTTTTATGGGGGCGCAGGAGCAGTACTTC	CASSFMGAQEQYF
TRBV11-3	-	-	TRBJ1-4	TGTGCCAGCAGCTCATATGGGGACTCTAATGAAAAACTGTTTTTT	CASSSYGDSNEKLFF
TRBV12-3/TRBV12-4	-	TRBD2	TRBJ2-1	TGTGCCAGCAGCGGAACCGGGACTAGCGGGAGATATGAGCAGTTCTTC	CASSGTGTSGRYEQFF
TRBV30	-	-	TRBJ1-4	TGTGCCTGGAGTGCGGGGAGCACAACTAATGAAAAACTGTTTTTT	CAWSAGSTTNEKLFF
TRBV25-1	-	TRBD1	TRBJ2-4	TGTGCCAGCAGTGAATCGGGACAGGCCAAAAACATTCAGTACTTC	CASSESGQAKNIQYF
TRBV29-1	few	-	TRBJ1-1	TGCAGCGTTGAACCTCGTGTTTCTATGAACACTGAAGCTTTCTTT	CSVEPRVSMNTEAFF
TRBV3-1	-	TRBD1	TRBJ1-1	TGTGCCAGCAGGGAGAGGACAGGGGCGAGGAACACTGAAGCTTTCTTT	CASRERTGARNTEAFF
TRBV5-1	-	TRBD1	TRBJ1-6	TGCGCCAGCAGCATACAGGGGACTAATTCACCCCTCCACTTT	CASSIQGTNSPLHF
TRBV6-5	-	TRBD2	TRBJ2-7	TGTGCCAGCAGTTACGCTAGCGGGAGTTTATACGAGCAGTACTTC	CASSYASGSLYEQYF
TRBV24-1	-	TRBD2	TRBJ2-3	TGTGCCACCAGTGACCAACTAGCGGGAACAGATACGCAGTATTTT	CATSDQLAGTDTQYF
TRBV29-1	many	-	TRBJ1-2	TGCAGCGTTGAAGCCAGCACCGGACCGCCCTATGGCTACACCTTC	CSVEASTGPPYGYTF
TRBV29-1	-	-	TRBJ1-1	TGCAGCGCCCATGGTTTTGACACCACCATGAACACTGAAGCTTTCTTT	CSAHGFDTTMNTEAFF
TRBV9	few	-	TRBJ2-1	TGTGCCAGCAGCAGGTGGGGAGAGAGCTCCTACAATGAGCAGTTCTTC	CASSRWGESSYNEQFF
TRBV5-1	-	TRBD1	TRBJ1-2	TGCGCCAGCAGCTTGGAAGCCGGACAGGGGGCCTATGGCTACACCTTC	CASSLEAGQGAYGYTF
TRBV6-1	-	-	TRBJ1-1	TGTGCCAGCAGAGTAGTCGGGGAAAACACTGAAGCTTTCTTT	CASRVVGENTEAFF
TRBV9	-	-	TRBJ2-2	TGTGCCAGCAGCCCGGGAAGATCGAGGGAGCTGTTTTTT	CASSPGRSRELFF
TRBV30	few	-	TRBJ1-5	TGTGCCTGGAGTGACCACAACGATCAGCCCCAGCATTTT	CAWSDHNDQPQHF
TRBV6-6	-	-	TRBJ1-5	TGTGCCAGCAGTTACTCTGGGCCAGGTTACCAGCATTTT	CASSYSGPGYQHF
TRBV12-3/TRBV12-4	-	-	TRBJ1-1	TGTGCCAGCAGTTCTCGGGGCAGGAACACTGAAGCTTTCTTT	CASSSRGRNTEAFF
TRBV5-1	-	TRBD1	TRBJ1-3	TGCGCCAGCAGCTTGGATGCCCCCCCCCTTCAAACAGGGGCCTCTGGAAACACCATATATTTT	CASSLDAPPLQTGASGNTIYF
TRBV5-1	few	-	TRBJ2-1	TGCGCCAGCAGCTTTAGGGGGGCCCGTGGAGGGAATGAGCAGTTCTTC	CASSFRGARGGNEQFF
TRBV10-1	-	-	TRBJ2-5	TGCGCCAGCAGTGAGTCGAGGTTCGAGACCCAGTACTTC	CASSESRFETQYF
TRBV10-3	-	-	TRBJ2-1	TGTGCCATCAGTGAGTCGGCTACCGTCAATGAGCAGTTCTTC	CAISESATVNEQFF
TRBV5-6	-	-	TRBJ1-1	TGTGCCAGCAGCTCCTACGGCCGGTATGAGGACACTGAAGCTTTCTTT	CASSSYGRYEDTEAFF
TRBV27	-	-	TRBJ1-2	TGTGCCAGCAGCAGAGGGACCTCAATCGGCTATGGCTACACCTTC	CASSRGTSIGYGYTF
TRBV15	-	TRBD2	TRBJ2-3	TGTGCCACCAGCAGGGGCATGAGCGGGAGTACAGATACGCAGTATTTT	CATSRGMSGSTDTQYF
TRBV28	-	-	TRBJ2-4	TGTGCCAGCAGTCGATTACAGGGAAACATCAACATTCAGTACTTC	CASSRLQGNINIQYF
TRBV12-3/TRBV12-4	few	-	TRBJ2-1	TGTGCCAGCAGCCTCGACAGGAAGGGCTACAATGAGCAGTTCTTC	CASSLDRKGYNEQFF
TRBV28	-	-	TRBJ2-7	TGTGCCAGCAGCTTAAGGCAGACCTACGAGCAGTACTTC	CASSLRQTYEQYF
TRBV6-1	-	TRBD2	TRBJ2-3	TGTGCCAGCTGGGAGATTAGCGGGAGGGCCGGGACAGATACGCAGTATTTT	CASWEISGRAGTDTQYF
TRBV18	-	-	TRBJ2-2	TGTGCCAGCTCACCGGAGCCGTTCGGGGAGCTGTTTTTT	CASSPEPFGELFF
TRBV5-1	few	-	TRBJ2-7	TGCGCCAGCAGCTTGGTGTATGGGATGGACGAGCAGTACTTC	CASSLVYGMDEQYF
TRBV24-1	few	-	TRBJ1-1	TGTGCCACCAGTCGGGGGCGGAACACTGAAGCTTTCTTT	CATSRGRNTEAFF
TRBV6-5	many	-	TRBJ2-1	TGTGCCAGCAGTTACAGTGGACGGCAGTTCTTC	CASSYSGRQFF
TRBV12-3/TRBV12-4	few	-	TRBJ2-4	TGTGCCAGCAGTTTGCGGGACAACATTCAGTACTTC	CASSLRDNIQYF
TRBV7-2	few	TRBD2	TRBJ2-1	TGTGCCAGCAGCTCTAGCGGGGTGAACAATGAGCAGTTCTTC	CASSSSGVNNEQFF
TRBV20-1	few	-	TRBJ1-1	TGCAGTGCTAGTCTGGGCAGTACCAGAGAAGCTTTCTTT	CSASLGSTREAFF
TRBV9	few	-	TRBJ1-1	TGTGCCAGCAGCCCGCGGGGGCCCACTGAAGCTTTCTTT	CASSPRGPTEAFF
TRBV29-1	-	-	TRBJ2-2	TGCAGCGTTGTAGGGAGCACCGGGGAGCTGTTTTTT	CSVVGSTGELFF
TRBV7-7	-	TRBD2	TRBJ2-1	TGTGCCAGCAGCGAACGACCACTAGCGGGCCTCTACAATGAGCAGTTCTTC	CASSERPLAGLYNEQFF
TRBV27	many	TRBD1	TRBJ2-7	TGTGCCAGCAGTTCGACAGGGGGGGGTTCCTACGAGCAGTACTTC	CASSSTGGGSYEQYF
TRBV11-1	few	-	TRBJ2-1	TGTGCCAGCAGCTTAGACCTTTCATACAATGAGCAGTTCTTC	CASSLDLSYNEQFF
TRBV19	-	-	TRBJ2-2	TGTGCCAGTAAACTGGCATTGACCGGGGAGCTGTTTTTT	CASKLALTGELFF
TRBV25-1	-	TRBD1	TRBJ2-4	TGTGCCAGCAGTGAGGGACAGGGGGCAGCCAAAAACATTCAGTACTTC	CASSEGQGAAKNIQYF
TRBV9	-	TRBD2	TRBJ2-1	TGTGCCAGCAGCGTAGTGGCGGGAGGGCCCTACAATGAGCAGTTCTTC	CASSVVAGGPYNEQFF
TRBV20-1	-	-	TRBJ2-5	TGCAGTGCTAGAGGTGGGGGACGGTCCGGGGCACAAGAGACCCAGTACTTC	CSARGGGRSGAQETQYF